The present TCR beta chain was sequenced within a study of blood T cell repertoires in COVID-19. Study at large: Both acute and convalescent COVID-19 samples were obtained from the United States, Italy and Spain.

Germline CDR1 and CDR2: LGHDT and YNNKEL (reference sequence). The CDR3 has 16 residues. V was clipped by 0 bases and J by 7 bases, with 16 bases between them. Using immunoSEQ multiplex PCR, the repertoire was profiled, and TCRdb retains in-frame clones only, with some absent. The repertoire holds 250,000 to 300,000 clones, with about 86% as singletons. The sequenced sample was peripheral blood. The chain employs TRBV3-1 (or the pseudogene TRBV3-2) and TRBJ2-4, with a weak D call TRBD1 (6 bases). This receptor was identified in a woman aged 55-69 years with active or convalescent COVID-19. CDR3 residues: CASSQERGTGYNIQYF. In DNA, the CDR3 is TGTGCCAGCAGCCAAGAAAGGGGAACAGGGTATAACATTCAGTACTTC.